The T cell receptor (beta chain) described here comes from a study of control samples from healthy donors and cancer patients. In germline, CDR1 is LNHDA, CDR2 SQIVND (reference sequence). V was shortened by 5 bases and J by 7 bases, with 18 bases between the two germline ends. The CDR3 sequence is 14 residues long. Here immunoSEQ multiplex PCR was the method, and the copy in TCRdb shows in-frame clones only, minus some. The sample consists of over 150,000 clones, 90% to 95% of them appearing once. The V call is TRBV19, the J call TRBJ2-7, with D possibly being TRBD1 or TRBD2 (5 bases each). Sequenced material: blood. This receptor was taken from a man aged 35-49 years in good health. This CDR3 reads CASSFPGTAQEQYF. The CDR3 DNA reads TGTGCCAGTAGTTTTCCCGGGACGGCACAAGAGCAGTACTTC.